These 9 T cell receptor beta chains were all obtained from the same sample, sequenced in a study of cytotoxic CD8 clonotypes in ibrutinib-treated CLL. The repertoire was sequenced with immunoSEQ multiplex PCR; TCRdb's copy has only in-frame clones and lacks some. The repertoire holds more than 200,000 clones, with 65% to 80% as singletons. The specimen comprised PBMCs, sampled after 12 months of ibrutinib treatment. Receptors were obtained from a human donor with chronic lymphocytic leukemia.

This chain uses TRBV4-2 with TRBJ2-3, with TRBD2 matching 7 bases. The CDR3 is 17 amino acids. CDR1 is LGHNA and CDR2 is YNFKEQ in the germline V gene. The trim removed 3 bases at V and 9 bases at J, leaving 18 bases unmatched. CDR3 sequence: CASSHEPGTTRGDTQYF. The CDR3 bases are TGTGCCAGCAGCCATGAACCAGGGACTACAAGGGGTGACACGCAGTATTTT.

This clone was found once. This chain's CDR3 is CASSPTGKNTEAFF. Here the CDR3 DNA reads TGTGCCAGCAGCCCAACCGGGAAGAACACTGAAGCTTTCTTT. This chain connects TRBV6-6 to TRBJ1-1; no clear D. The CDR3 length is 14 residues. V was trimmed by 6 bases and J by 1 base, leaving 12 bases between them. Germline loops: CDR1 MNHNY, CDR2 SVGAGI (reference sequence).

The V call is TRBV2, the J call TRBJ2-1; D unresolved. CDR1 is SNHLY and CDR2 is FYNNEI in the germline V gene. Trimming took 5 bases from V and 0 from J, leaving 8 bases between them. There are 14 residues in the CDR3. CDR3 residues: CASSSQSSYNEQFF. As DNA, the CDR3 is TGTGCCAGCAGTTCACAGAGCTCCTACAATGAGCAGTTCTTC.

The chain combines TRBV30 with TRBJ1-5, with TRBD1 identical over 7 bases. The ends lost 1 base at V and 2 bases at J; junction bases unmatched: 8. The germline V gene encodes CDR1 GTSNPN and CDR2 SVGIG (reference sequence). The CDR3 contains 16 residues. CDR3 sequence (DNA): TGTGCCTGGAGTGGCCCGGTGACAGGGCGCAATCAGCCCCAGCATTTT. This translates into CAWSGPVTGRNQPQHF.

The V and J genes are TRBV7-2 and TRBJ2-3, with D possibly TRBD2 on 5 matching bases. The CDR3 has 12 residues. From germline, CDR1 is SGHTA and CDR2 FQGNSA. V dropped 5 bases and J dropped 6 bases, with 9 bases sitting between them. CDR3 in DNA: TGTGCCAGCAGCCTAGAGCGGGATACGCAGTATTTT. It codes for CASSLERDTQYF.

The V call is TRBV5-1, the J call TRBJ2-7, with 9 nucleotides matching TRBD1. J gave up 4 bases and V 2 bases, and 13 bases lay outside the gene matches. CDR3 size: 17 residues. Germline values: CDR1 SGHRS, CDR2 YFSETQ. The CDR3 region is CASSLYFSGTGTYEQYF. The CDR3 nucleotides read TGCGCCAGCAGCTTATATTTTTCCGGGACAGGGACTTACGAGCAGTACTTC.

The J gene is TRBJ1-1, the V gene TRBV7-9, with D perhaps TRBD1 (5 bases). The CDR3 consists of 13 residues. Trimming left V 4 bases short and J 3 bases short, with 9 bases between. Germline lookup yields CDR1 SEHNR and CDR2 FQNEAQ (reference sequence). The CDR3 protein is CASSYRGDTEAFF. Written as DNA, the CDR3 is TGTGCCAGCAGCTATCGGGGGGACACTGAAGCTTTCTTT. The full variable domain, completed using reference TRBV7-9 and TRBJ1-1, is DTGVSQNPRHKITKRGQNVTFRCDPISEHNRLYWYRQTLGQGPEFLTYFQNEAQLEKSRLLSDRFSAERPKGSFSTLEIQRTEQGDSAMYLCASSYRGDTEAFFGQGTRLTVV.

The chain uses TRBV10-3 and TRBJ1-2; D perhaps matches TRBD1 (6 bases). V was cut by 10 bases and J by 4 bases, with 13 bases left in between. Germline CDR1 and CDR2: ENHRY and SYGVKD. CDR3 length: 12 residues. CDR3 coding DNA: TGTGCCACGTCCCGGGACACCTATGGCTACACCTTC. Encoded protein: CATSRDTYGYTF.

This clone has only a few counts. The chain joins TRBV5-5 to TRBJ2-1, with D possibly matching TRBD2 (6 bases). CDR1 is SGHKS, CDR2 YYEKEE, per germline (reference sequence). Trimming cost V 2 bases and J 8 bases, with 17 bases left between them. The length of the CDR3 is 15 residues. The CDR3 bases are TGTGCCAGCAGCTTCTATAGCGGCCTTGGCGATGAGCAGTTCTTC. The encoded protein is CASSFYSGLGDEQFF.